This T cell receptor beta chain was captured by sequencing in a study of vaccination and CD4 T cells after COVID-19. Study information: Post-vaccine sampling followed dose two by a median 72 days (range 14 to 241). The cells in question were stimulated using overlapping spike peptides derived from SARS-CoV-2, HCoV-NL63, HCoV-OC43 and HCoV-229E.

Cultured CD4+ T-cell DNA underwent Oncomine TCR Beta short-read sequencing. In this case, cultured CD4+ T cells provided the extracted genomic DNA. TCRdb ran MiXCR on the PCR reads and lists one entry per CDR3 protein. The data show about 20,000 distinct CDR3 sequences, roughly half seen once. The CDR3 sequence is 12 residues long. Trimming took 1 base from V and 8 from J; bases not matched to a gene: 2. CDR1 DFQATT and CDR2 SNEGSKA come from the germline V gene (reference sequence). To note about this clonotype: The antigen is not known.

Regarding treatment: approximately nine-day PBMC culture with coronavirus spike peptide pools or control peptides (ViraFEST assay). The sample was CD4+ T cells from blood, cultured in vitro, taken after SARS-CoV-2 vaccination. The source is a human donor who had recovered from COVID-19. V is TRBV20-1 and J is TRBJ2-7, with TRBD2 matching 10 bases. CDR3 DNA sequence: TGCAGTGCTAGAGCAGCGGGAGGGCAGCAGTACTTC. Translating gives CSARAAGGQQYF.